This T cell receptor (beta chain) derives from a study of response to subunit inactivated influenza vaccine. Findings and limits, study-wide: Few additional T cells are recruited per seasonal influenza vaccination, authors suggested.

This clonotype occurred a few times. No antigen is known for it. In TCRdb, the RT-PCR reads were re-called with MiXCR into one record per CDR3 protein. The data show 400,000 to 650,000 distinct CDR3 sequences, under 8.5% seen once. CDR3 size: 18 residues. The germline V gene encodes CDR1 SGHAT and CDR2 FQNNGV. Trimming cost V 3 bases and J 6 bases, with 25 bases left between them. The starting material was PBMCs from blood, obtained roughly 24 months after vaccination. The rearrangement uses TRBV11-2 and TRBJ2-3, with D tentatively TRBD1 (5 bases). The clonotype was recovered from a man in his fifties or sixties who received an inactivated influenza vaccine. As DNA, the CDR3 is TGTGCCAGCAGCTTTAGGCAGGGAAGGAGCTTGTATGCTGATACGCAGTATTTT. This codes for CASSFRQGRSLYADTQYF.